The text below deals with one T cell receptor (beta chain). The data stem from a study of shared clonotypes between healthy human individuals. Here immunoSEQ multiplex PCR was the method, and the copy in TCRdb shows in-frame clones only, minus some. The sample has some 2.1 million clones; approximately 95% are singletons. The specimen was naive CD4+ T cells sorted from blood. Stated subset: CD45RA+ positively selected. This TCR derives from a man between 18 and 35 years old in good health.

CDR3 DNA sequence: TGTGCCATCAGTGAGTCGACTTATCGTGGCTCCTACGAGCAGTACTTC. Translated, it gives CAISESTYRGSYEQYF. The V call is TRBV10-3, the J call TRBJ2-7; D uncertain. This CDR3 comprises 16 residues. Trimming cost V 0 bases and J 0 bases, with 12 bases left between them. Germline V gives CDR1 ENHRY, CDR2 SYGVKD.